The clone carrying this T cell receptor beta chain has only a few counts. Its antigen remains unknown. Nobody among the patients had been given any treatment before thyroid surgery. Original analysis: Between-group CDR3 differences, defined by clinicopathological status, yielded a distant-metastasis classifier for papillary thyroid cancer. TCRdb re-called the PCR reads via MiXCR. What appears here as the V and J calls and clone size reflects TCRdb's work, not the paper's. Here the sample spans fewer than 7,500 clones, approximately 40% being singletons. This entry belongs to a study of metastatic and nonmetastatic thyroid tumors. Study in general: Repertoire comparisons spanned blood and tumor or nodule tissue from malignant and benign thyroid patients. Findings and caveats of the study: Within blood and tumor, benign nodules reportedly had significantly lower TCR beta diversity than malignant thyroid tumors did.

This TCR was sampled from a female donor with papillary thyroid cancer or a benign thyroid nodule (not recorded which). Some clones in this sample may be carry-over from other donors' samples. The sequenced sample consisted of tumor tissue.

This CDR3 is CASSEGSFYRKDTQYF. CDR3 sequence (DNA): TGTGCCAGCAGTGAGGGCAGCTTCTATCGCAAAGATACGCAGTATTTT. The V gene is TRBV6-1, the J gene TRBJ2-3; D remains ambiguous. The length of the CDR3 is 16 residues. Germline-derived CDR1 and CDR2 are MNHNS and SASEGT. Trimming shortened V by 3 bases and J by 5 bases, and 18 bases separated the two germline ends.